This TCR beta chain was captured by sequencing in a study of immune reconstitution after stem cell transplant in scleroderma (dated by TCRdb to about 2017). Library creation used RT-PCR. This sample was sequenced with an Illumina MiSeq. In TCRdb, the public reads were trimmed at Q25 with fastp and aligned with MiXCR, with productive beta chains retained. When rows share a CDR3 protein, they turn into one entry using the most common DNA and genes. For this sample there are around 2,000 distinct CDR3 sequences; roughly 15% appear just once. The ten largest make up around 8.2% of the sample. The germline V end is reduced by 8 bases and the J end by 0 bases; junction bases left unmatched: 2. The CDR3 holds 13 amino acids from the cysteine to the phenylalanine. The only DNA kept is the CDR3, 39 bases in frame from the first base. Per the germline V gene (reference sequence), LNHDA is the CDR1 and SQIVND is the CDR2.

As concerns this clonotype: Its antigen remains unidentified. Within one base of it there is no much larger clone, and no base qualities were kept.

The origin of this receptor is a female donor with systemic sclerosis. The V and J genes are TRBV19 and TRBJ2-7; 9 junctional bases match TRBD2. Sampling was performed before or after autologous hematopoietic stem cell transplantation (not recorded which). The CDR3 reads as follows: CASLAGSSYEQYF. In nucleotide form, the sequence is TGTGCCAGTCTAGCGGGGAGCTCCTACGAGCAGTACTTC.